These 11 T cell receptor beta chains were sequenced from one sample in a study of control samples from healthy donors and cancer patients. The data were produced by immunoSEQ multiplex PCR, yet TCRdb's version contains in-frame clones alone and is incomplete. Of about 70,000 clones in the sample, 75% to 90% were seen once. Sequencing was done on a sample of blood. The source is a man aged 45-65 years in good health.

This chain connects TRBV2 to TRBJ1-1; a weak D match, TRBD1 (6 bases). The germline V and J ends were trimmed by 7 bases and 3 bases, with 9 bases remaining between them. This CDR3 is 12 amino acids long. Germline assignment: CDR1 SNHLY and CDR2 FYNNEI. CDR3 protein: CASKGDDTEAFF. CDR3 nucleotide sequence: TGTGCCAGCAAGGGGGACGACACTGAAGCTTTCTTT.

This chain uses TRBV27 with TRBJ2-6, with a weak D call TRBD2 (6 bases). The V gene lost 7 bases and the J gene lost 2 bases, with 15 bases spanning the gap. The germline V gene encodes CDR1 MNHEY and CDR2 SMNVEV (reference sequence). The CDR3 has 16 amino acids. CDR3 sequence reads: CASTPGRRAGANVLTF. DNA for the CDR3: TGTGCCAGCACTCCCGGGCGGAGGGCTGGGGCCAACGTCCTGACTTTC. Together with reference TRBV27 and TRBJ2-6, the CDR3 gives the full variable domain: EAQVTQNPRYLITVTGKKLTVTCSQNMNHEYMSWYRQDPGLGLRQIYYSMNVEVTDKGDVPEGYKVSRKEKRNFPLILESPSPNQTSLYFCASTPGRRAGANVLTFGAGSRLTVL.

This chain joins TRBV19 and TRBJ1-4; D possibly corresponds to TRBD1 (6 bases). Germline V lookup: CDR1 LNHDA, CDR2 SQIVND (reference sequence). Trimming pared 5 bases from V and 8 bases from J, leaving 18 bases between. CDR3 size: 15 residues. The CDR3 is CASSARGPQGEKLFF. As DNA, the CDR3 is TGTGCCAGTAGTGCCCGAGGGCCGCAGGGGGAAAAACTGTTTTTT. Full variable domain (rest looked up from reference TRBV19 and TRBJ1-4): DGGITQSPKYLFRKEGQNVTLSCEQNLNHDAMYWYRQDPGQGLRLIYYSQIVNDFQKGDIAEGYSVSREKKESFPLTVTSAQKNPTAFYLCASSARGPQGEKLFFGSGTQLSVL.

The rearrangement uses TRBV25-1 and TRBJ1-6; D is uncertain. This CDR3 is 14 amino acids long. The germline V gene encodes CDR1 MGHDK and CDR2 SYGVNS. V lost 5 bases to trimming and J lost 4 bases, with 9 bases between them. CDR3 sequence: CASSSEFYNSPLHF. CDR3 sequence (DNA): TGTGCCAGCAGTTCTGAGTTTTATAATTCACCCCTCCACTTT.

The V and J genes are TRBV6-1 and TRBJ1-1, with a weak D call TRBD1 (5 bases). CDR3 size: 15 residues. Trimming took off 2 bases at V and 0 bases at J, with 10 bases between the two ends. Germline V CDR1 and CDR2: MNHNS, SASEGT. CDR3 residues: CASSERTYVNTEAFF. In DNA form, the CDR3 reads TGTGCCAGCAGTGAACGGACATATGTGAACACTGAAGCTTTCTTT.

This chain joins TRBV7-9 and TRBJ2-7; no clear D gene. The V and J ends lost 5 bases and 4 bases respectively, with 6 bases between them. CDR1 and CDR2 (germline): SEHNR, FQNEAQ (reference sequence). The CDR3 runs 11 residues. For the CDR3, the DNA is TGTGCCAGCAGCGTAGGGTACGAGCAGTACTTC. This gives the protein CASSVGYEQYF.

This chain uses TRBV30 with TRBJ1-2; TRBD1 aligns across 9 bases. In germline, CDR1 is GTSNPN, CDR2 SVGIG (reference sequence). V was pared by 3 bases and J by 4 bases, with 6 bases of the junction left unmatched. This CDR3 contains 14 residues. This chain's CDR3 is CAWRTTGGGYGYTF. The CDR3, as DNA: TGTGCCTGGAGAACCACAGGGGGCGGCTATGGCTACACCTTC.

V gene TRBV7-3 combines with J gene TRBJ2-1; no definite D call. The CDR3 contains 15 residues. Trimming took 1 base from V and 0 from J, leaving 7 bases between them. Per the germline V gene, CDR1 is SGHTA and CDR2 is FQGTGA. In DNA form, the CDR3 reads TGTGCCAGCAGCTTAAACGGCGGCTCCTACAATGAGCAGTTCTTC. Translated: CASSLNGGSYNEQFF. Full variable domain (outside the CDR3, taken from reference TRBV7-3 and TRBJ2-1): GAGVSQTPSNKVTEKGKYVELRCDPISGHTALYWYRQSLGQGPEFLIYFQGTGAADDSGLPNDRFFAVRPEGSVSTLKIQRTERGDSAVYLCASSLNGGSYNEQFFGPGTRLTVL.

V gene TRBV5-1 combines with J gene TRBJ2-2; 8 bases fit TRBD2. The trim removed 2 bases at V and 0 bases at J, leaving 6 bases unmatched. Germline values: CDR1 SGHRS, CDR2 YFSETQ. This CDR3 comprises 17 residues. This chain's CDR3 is CASSLVYGGANTGELFF. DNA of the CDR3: TGCGCCAGCAGCTTAGTTTACGGGGGGGCGAACACCGGGGAGCTGTTTTTT.

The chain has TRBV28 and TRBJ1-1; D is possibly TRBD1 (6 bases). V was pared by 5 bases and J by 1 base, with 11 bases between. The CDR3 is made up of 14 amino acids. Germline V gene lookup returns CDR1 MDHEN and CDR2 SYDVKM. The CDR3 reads CASSLGTKNTEAFF. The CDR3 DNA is TGTGCCAGCAGTCTAGGGACAAAGAACACTGAAGCTTTCTTT.

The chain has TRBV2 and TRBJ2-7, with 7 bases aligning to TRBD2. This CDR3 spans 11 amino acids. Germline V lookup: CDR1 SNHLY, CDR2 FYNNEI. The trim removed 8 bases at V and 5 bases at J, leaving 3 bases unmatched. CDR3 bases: TGTGCCAGCGGGCGGGAGAACGAGCAGTACTTC. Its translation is CASGRENEQYF.